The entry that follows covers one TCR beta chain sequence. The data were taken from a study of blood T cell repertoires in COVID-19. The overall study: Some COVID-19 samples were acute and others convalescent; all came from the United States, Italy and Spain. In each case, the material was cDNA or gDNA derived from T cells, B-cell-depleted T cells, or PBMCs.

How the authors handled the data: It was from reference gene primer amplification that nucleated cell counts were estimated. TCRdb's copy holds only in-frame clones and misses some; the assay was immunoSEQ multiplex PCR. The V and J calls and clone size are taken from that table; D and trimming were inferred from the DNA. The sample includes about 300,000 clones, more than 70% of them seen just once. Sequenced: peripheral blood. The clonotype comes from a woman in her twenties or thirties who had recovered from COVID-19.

The CDR3 DNA reads TGTGCCACCGGAGGTAGCGGGGTGTTAACCTACGAGCAGTACTTC. This encodes CATGGSGVLTYEQYF. The genes are TRBV11-2 and TRBJ2-7; TRBD2 agrees at 8 bases. V shed 10 bases, J shed 2 bases, and the junction held 13 bases outside the gene matches. Germline assignment: CDR1 SGHAT and CDR2 FQNNGV. CDR3 length equals 15 residues.